This TCR beta chain is from a study of glioma-infiltrating T cells. Study context: Glioma patients had dexamethasone for six or fewer days before surgery.

Amplification of TCR alpha and beta CDR3 regions from RNA used iRepertoire nested multiplex PCR. TCRdb fed the multiplex PCR reads into MiXCR, producing one record per CDR3 protein. This sample has a few hundred thousand distinct CDR3 sequences, with roughly 41% found just once. Overall study results and limits: Non-neoplastic patients had below-expected tissue-blood divergence, while all gliomas exceeded expectation.

The germline V gene encodes CDR1 SGHTA and CDR2 FQGNSA. The CDR3 runs to 17 residues. J lost 9 bases, V lost 3 bases, and 11 bases had no gene match. This clonotype appeared once. Its antigen is unknown. The clonotype comes from a human donor with low-grade glioma or glioblastoma, undergoing nonglioma brain surgery, or in good health (not recorded which). The material sequenced was glioma tissue, nonneoplastic brain tissue, or PBMCs (not recorded which). The chain is built from TRBV7-2 and TRBJ2-1, with 13 positions matching TRBD2. The CDR3 nucleotides are TGTGCCAGCAGCTTCCGAATGCCGGGACTAGCGGGAAGTGAGCAGTTCTTC. Encoded protein: CASSFRMPGLAGSEQFF.